This T cell receptor beta chain was sequenced in a study of shared clonotypes between healthy human individuals. Study-wide results and limits: Naive subsets typically showed greater estimated richness than memory subsets. It was expected that sequencing depth would affect clonotype sharing among donors. For naive CD4 cells, roughly 4.6% of clonotypes were shared across a few donors. Compared with clonotypes that all four donors shared, non-shared clonotypes had lower generation probabilities.

The CDR3 length is 15 residues. Trimming shortened V by 1 base and J by 0 bases, and 8 bases separated the two germline ends. Germline assignment: CDR1 MGHRA and CDR2 YSYEKL. Naive CD8 cells were CD45RO-negative, positively selected for CCR7, excluding terminally differentiated effector memory CD45RA+ cells. A word on this clone: Its matching antigen is unknown.

Libraries were prepared by immunoSEQ multiplex PCR; TCRdb keeps only in-frame clonotypes and omits some of them. The sample carries roughly 770,000 clones, around 96% recorded once. The clonotype comes from a young man in good health. The chain joins TRBV4-1 to TRBJ2-3; D is unclear. Input material: naive CD8+ T cells sorted from blood. The CDR3 loop reads CASSQVWQSTDTQYF. Written as DNA, the CDR3 is TGCGCCAGCAGCCAAGTGTGGCAGAGCACAGATACGCAGTATTTT.